This T cell receptor (beta chain) derives from a study of identical twins. Overall study results and limits: Twin pairs' shared out-of-frame alpha sequences were enriched in low generation probability.

This CDR3 has 15 amino acids. Germline-derived CDR1 and CDR2 are SGHRS and YFSETQ. The V end lost 0 bases, the J end lost 0 bases, and 8 bases lay between the germline ends. All donors were healthy, and all were Caucasian. Template switching added a universal primer site, and cDNA bore unique molecular identifiers. TCRdb recomputed calls from the 5' RACE reads with MiXCR, one row per CDR3 protein. The repertoire holds hundreds of thousands of distinct CDR3 sequences, with 9% to 15% as singletons. On this clonotype: The antigen remains unidentified.

These same data were also listed under a study on yellow fever vaccine responses in identical twins.

This sequence joins TRBV5-1 and TRBJ2-3; no reliable D call. This receptor was taken from a young woman in good health. The sequencing input was PBMCs. CDR3 loop: CASSLVFSSTDTQYF. The CDR3 DNA reads as TGCGCCAGCAGCTTGGTATTTTCGAGCACAGATACGCAGTATTTT.